This T cell receptor beta chain stems from a study of Graves' ophthalmopathy and Graves' hyperthyroidism. This clonotype was picked up many times. The target antigen is unknown. It was from 10 ml of fresh peripheral blood that the PBMCs came. From RNA, the CDR3 regions of TCR beta chains were amplified and sequenced. In the first round, RT-PCR was carried out with HTBI primers, and a multiplex PCR formed the second round. TCRdb re-derived calls from the multiplex PCR reads in MiXCR, one entry per CDR3 protein. Of around 470,000 distinct CDR3 sequences listed, 13% to 15% were seen once; the top ten hold roughly 10%. The CDR3 has 12 amino acids. Germline V lookup: CDR1 SGHTA, CDR2 FQGNSA. Deletions cut 1 base from V and 11 bases from J, with 11 bases between. Study observations and caveats: A 13-signature model separated ophthalmopathy from stable hyperthyroidism, around 88% sensitivity, around 81% specificity.

The genes are TRBV7-2 and TRBJ1-2; D is unclear. The source material was blood. This sequence was found in a woman aged 25 to 39 with Graves' ophthalmopathy. The CDR3 loop is CASSLGWGSYTF. As DNA, the CDR3 is TGTGCCAGCAGCTTAGGGTGGGGAAGTTACACCTTC.